This T cell receptor beta chain comes out of a study of T cells in Graves' hyperthyroidism and ophthalmopathy. Study-level results: Peripheral blood also featured most of the thyroid clonotypes expanded above 0.001.

This clonotype was recorded at least ten times. Its antigen is unknown. Hyperthyroidism in the patients, aged 18 to 65, was newly diagnosed and under 2 months in duration. Clinical symptoms, serum thyroxine, TRAb, thyroid ultrasound and orbital computed tomography informed diagnoses. This sample holds PBMCs from under 11 ml fresh peripheral blood. Trimming left V 5 bases short and J 2 bases short, with 12 bases between. The CDR3 has 14 residues. The germline V gene has CDR1 LNHNV and CDR2 YYDKDF (reference sequence). The source material, RNA transcripts, was used to amplify TCR beta CDR3 regions. Primed by the HTBI set, a first-round RT-PCR was run on the TCR CDR3. TCRdb redid the calling of the multiplex PCR reads with MiXCR, one entry per CDR3 protein. The sample yields a few hundred thousand distinct CDR3 sequences, less than 25% seen once.

This receptor was identified in a man between 18 and 29 years old with Graves' hyperthyroidism. Sample: blood. The chain links TRBV15 to TRBJ2-5; D call uncertain. Here the CDR3 DNA reads TGTGCCACCAGCCGGGTCCCATCTCAAGAGACCCAGTACTTC. Translated: CATSRVPSQETQYF.